The next 2 T cell receptor beta chains were all read from a single sample in a study of T cell repertoires in cytomegalovirus infection. TCRdb recomputed calls from the reads with MiXCR, one row per CDR3 protein. This table holds roughly 500,000 distinct CDR3 sequences, approximately 15% found once. Input material: CD8+ T cells from PBMCs. These receptors were collected from a human donor in good health (CMV status not recorded). Some clones in this sample may be carry-over from other donors' samples.

The sample holds many counts of this clonotype. The rearrangement uses TRBV10-3 and TRBJ2-1, with 11 bases matching TRBD2. From germline, CDR1 is ENHRY and CDR2 SYGVKD. CDR3 length: 14 amino acids. The V gene end was trimmed by 5 bases and the J gene end by 9 bases; junction bases not matched to a gene: 6. The CDR3 DNA reads TGTGCCATCAGTTCACTAGCGGGAGTGAGTGAGCAGTTCTTC. It yields the protein CAISSLAGVSEQFF.

This clonotype turned up a few times. The chain recombines TRBV28 with TRBJ2-3; the match to TRBD2 covers 9 bases. The length of the CDR3 is 13 residues. Germline V gene data show CDR1 as MDHEN and CDR2 as SYDVKM. V lost 11 bases to trimming and J lost 6 bases; unmatched junction nucleotides: 9. This CDR3 is CAGREGPTDTQYF. CDR3 nucleotide sequence: TGTGCCGGGCGGGAGGGCCCAACTGATACGCAGTATTTT.